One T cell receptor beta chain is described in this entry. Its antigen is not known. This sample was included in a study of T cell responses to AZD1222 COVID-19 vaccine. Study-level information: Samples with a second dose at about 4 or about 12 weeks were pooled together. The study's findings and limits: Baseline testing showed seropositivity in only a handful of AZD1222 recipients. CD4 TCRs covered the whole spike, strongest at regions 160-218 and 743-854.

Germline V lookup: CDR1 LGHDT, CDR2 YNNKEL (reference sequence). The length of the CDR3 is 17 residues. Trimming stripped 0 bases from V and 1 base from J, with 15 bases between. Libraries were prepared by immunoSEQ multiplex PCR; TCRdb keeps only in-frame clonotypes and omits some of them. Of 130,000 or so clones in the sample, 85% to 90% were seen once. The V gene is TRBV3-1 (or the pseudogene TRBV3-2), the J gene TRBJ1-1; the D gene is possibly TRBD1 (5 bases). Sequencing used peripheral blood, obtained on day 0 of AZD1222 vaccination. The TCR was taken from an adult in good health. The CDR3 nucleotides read TGTGCCAGCAGCCAAGAAATTTGGAAGGGGCCGAACACTGAAGCTTTCTTT. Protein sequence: CASSQEIWKGPNTEAFF.